A single sample gave rise to the 9 T cell receptor beta chains below, sequenced in a study of blood T cell repertoires in COVID-19. Assay used: immunoSEQ multiplex PCR; TCRdb lists only in-frame clones, some missing. This sample has about 130,000 clones; 74% occur once, and the top ten carry 4.5% to 6%. The sample comprised peripheral blood. The source is a man of 80 years or more with COVID-19, enrolled during active disease.

This clone was counted once. This chain links TRBV28 with TRBJ2-2, with a weak D call TRBD1 (6 bases). Germline V gene data show CDR1 as MDHEN and CDR2 as SYDVKM. CDR3 length: 15 residues. Trimming removed 1 base from V and 4 bases from J, with 10 bases in between. The chain's CDR3 is CASSLSDRATGELFF. DNA for the CDR3: TGTGCCAGCAGTTTATCGGACAGAGCCACCGGGGAGCTGTTTTTT.

The chain recombines TRBV6-1 with TRBJ1-2, with D uncertain. V dropped 2 bases and J dropped 4 bases, with 11 bases sitting between them. The germline V gene encodes CDR1 MNHNS and CDR2 SASEGT. The CDR3 length is 14 residues. CDR3 loop: CASSELGFGYGYTF. The DNA for the CDR3 is TGTGCCAGCAGTGAACTCGGTTTTGGCTATGGCTACACCTTC.

This clone has at least ten counts. CDR3 loop: CASSQSSGVGQYF. Written as DNA, the CDR3 is TGTGCCAGCAGCCAGTCCTCAGGGGTGGGGCAGTACTTC. V usage is TRBV3-1 (or the pseudogene TRBV3-2) and J usage is TRBJ2-7; perhaps TRBD1 as D (6 bases). The CDR3 has 13 residues. Germline lookup yields CDR1 LGHDT and CDR2 YNNKEL (reference sequence). The germline V and J ends were trimmed by 3 bases and 9 bases, with 15 bases remaining between them.

This clone was counted between two and nine times. This chain uses TRBV28 with TRBJ2-2; no clear D gene. V was pared by 5 bases and J by 6 bases, with 13 bases between. The germline CDR1 and CDR2 sequences are MDHEN and SYDVKM. The CDR3 contains 14 residues. CDR3 region: CASSRPGFAGELFF. The CDR3 coding sequence is TGTGCCAGCAGTCGACCGGGTTTCGCCGGGGAGCTGTTTTTT. Full variable domain (outside the CDR3, taken from reference TRBV28 and TRBJ2-2): DVKVTQSSRYLVKRTGEKVFLECVQDMDHENMFWYRQDPGLGLRLIYFSYDVKMKEKGDIPEGYSVSREKKERFSLILESASTNQTSMYLCASSRPGFAGELFFGEGSRLTVL.

The chain uses TRBV5-6 and TRBJ1-2; D is possibly TRBD1 (5 bases). This CDR3 contains 14 residues. The germline V gene has CDR1 SGHDT and CDR2 YYEEEE. The ends were cut back, 4 bases at V and 3 bases at J, with 13 bases in the middle. Here the CDR3 reads CASSTRGGDYGYTF. The CDR3, as DNA: TGTGCCAGCAGCACCCGGGGAGGGGACTATGGCTACACCTTC.

V usage is TRBV10-3 and J usage is TRBJ2-5, with 9 bases fitting TRBD2. This CDR3 is 19 amino acids long. Trimming at V came to 0 bases and at J to 6 bases, leaving 17 bases not matched to a gene. CDR1 ENHRY and CDR2 SYGVKD come from the germline V gene. Here the CDR3 reads CAISESNQAGGPRGQTQYF. In DNA, the CDR3 is TGTGCCATCAGTGAGTCGAATCAAGCGGGAGGCCCCCGAGGGCAGACCCAGTACTTC.

The chain carries TRBV5-1 and TRBJ1-3; 11 bases line up with TRBD1. In germline, CDR1 is SGHRS, CDR2 YFSETQ. The CDR3 has 17 residues. V was pared by 4 bases and J by 0 bases, with 6 bases of the junction left unmatched. DNA of the CDR3: TGCGCCAGCAGCGTAGGGACAGGGGGGTCCTCTGGAAACACCATATATTTT. This gives the protein CASSVGTGGSSGNTIYF.

The chain recombines TRBV5-1 with TRBJ2-7; 7 bases agree with TRBD2. J lost 3 bases, V lost 4 bases, and 7 bases had no gene match. CDR1 SGHRS and CDR2 YFSETQ come from the germline V gene. The CDR3 has 14 residues. The CDR3 is CASSTGTTHYEQYF. As DNA, the CDR3 is TGCGCCAGCAGCACCGGGACTACCCACTACGAGCAGTACTTC. Filled out from reference TRBV5-1 and TRBJ2-7, the complete variable domain reads KAGVTQTPRYLIKTRGQQVTLSCSPISGHRSVSWYQQTPGQGLQFLFEYFSETQRNKGNFPGRFSGRQFSNSRSEMNVSTLELGDSALYLCASSTGTTHYEQYFGPGTRLTVT.

The chain links TRBV10-2 to TRBJ2-7; the match to TRBD1 covers 7 bases. Looked up from germline, CDR1 is WSHSY and CDR2 is SAAADI. V shed 7 bases and J 4 bases; nucleotides not matched to a gene: 7. The CDR3 runs to 13 residues. In nucleotides, the CDR3 is TGCGCCAGCACCGTGACAGGGACGTACGAGCAGTACTTC. It specifies CASTVTGTYEQYF.